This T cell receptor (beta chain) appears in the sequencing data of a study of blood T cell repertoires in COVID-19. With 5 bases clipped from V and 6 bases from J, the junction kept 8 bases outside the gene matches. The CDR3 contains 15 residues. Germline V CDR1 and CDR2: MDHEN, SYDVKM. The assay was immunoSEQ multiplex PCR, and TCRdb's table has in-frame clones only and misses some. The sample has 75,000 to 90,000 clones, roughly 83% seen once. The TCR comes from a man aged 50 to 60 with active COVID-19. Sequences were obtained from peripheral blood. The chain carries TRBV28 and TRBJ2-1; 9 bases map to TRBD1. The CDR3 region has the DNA TGTGCCAGCAGTGACCCGGGACAGGGTGGCAATGAGCAGTTCTTC. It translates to CASSDPGQGGNEQFF.